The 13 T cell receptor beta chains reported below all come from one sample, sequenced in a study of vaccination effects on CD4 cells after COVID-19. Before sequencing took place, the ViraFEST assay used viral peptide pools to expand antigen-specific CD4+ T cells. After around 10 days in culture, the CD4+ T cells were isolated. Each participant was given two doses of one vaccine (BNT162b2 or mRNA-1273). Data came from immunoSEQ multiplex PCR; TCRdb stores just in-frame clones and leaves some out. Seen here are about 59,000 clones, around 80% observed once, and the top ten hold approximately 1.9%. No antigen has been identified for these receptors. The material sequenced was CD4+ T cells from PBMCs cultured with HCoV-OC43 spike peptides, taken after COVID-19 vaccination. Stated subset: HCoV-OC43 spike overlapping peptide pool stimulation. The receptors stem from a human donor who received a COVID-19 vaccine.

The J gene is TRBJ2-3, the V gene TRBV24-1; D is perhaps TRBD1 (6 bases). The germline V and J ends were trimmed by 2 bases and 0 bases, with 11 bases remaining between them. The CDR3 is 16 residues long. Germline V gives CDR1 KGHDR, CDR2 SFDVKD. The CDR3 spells CATSDSQTGSTDTQYF. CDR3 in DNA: TGTGCCACCAGTGATTCCCAGACAGGCAGCACAGATACGCAGTATTTT.

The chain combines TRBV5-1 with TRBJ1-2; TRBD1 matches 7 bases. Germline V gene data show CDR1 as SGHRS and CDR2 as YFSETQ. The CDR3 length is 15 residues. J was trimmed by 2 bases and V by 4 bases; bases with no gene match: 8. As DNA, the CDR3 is TGCGCCAGCAGCAGGTCCGGGACAGAAAACTATGGCTACACCTTC. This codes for CASSRSGTENYGYTF.

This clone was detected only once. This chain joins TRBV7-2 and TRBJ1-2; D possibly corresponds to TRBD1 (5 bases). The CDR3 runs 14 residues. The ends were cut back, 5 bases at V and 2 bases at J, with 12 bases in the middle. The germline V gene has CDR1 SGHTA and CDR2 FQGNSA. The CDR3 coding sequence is TGTGCCAGCAGCCCCAGGGCTGCAAACTATGGCTACACCTTC. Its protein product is CASSPRAANYGYTF. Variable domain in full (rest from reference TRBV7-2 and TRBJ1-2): GAGVSQSPSNKVTEKGKDVELRCDPISGHTALYWYRQSLGQGLEFLIYFQGNSAPDKSGLPSDRFSAERTGGSVSTLTIQRTQQEDSAVYLCASSPRAANYGYTFGSGTRLTVV.

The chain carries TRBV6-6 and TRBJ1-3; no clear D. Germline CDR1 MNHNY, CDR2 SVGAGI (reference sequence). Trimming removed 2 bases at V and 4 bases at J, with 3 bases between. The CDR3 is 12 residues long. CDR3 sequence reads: CASSYQGNTIYF. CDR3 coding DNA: TGTGCCAGCAGTTACCAGGGAAACACCATATATTTT.

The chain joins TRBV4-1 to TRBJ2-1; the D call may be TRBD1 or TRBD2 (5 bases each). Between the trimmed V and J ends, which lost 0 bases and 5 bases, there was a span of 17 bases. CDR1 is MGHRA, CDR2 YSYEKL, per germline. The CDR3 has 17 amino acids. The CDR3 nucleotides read TGCGCCAGCAGCCAAGAGGTCGGGGCGGCGCGTCACAATGAGCAGTTCTTC. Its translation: CASSQEVGAARHNEQFF.

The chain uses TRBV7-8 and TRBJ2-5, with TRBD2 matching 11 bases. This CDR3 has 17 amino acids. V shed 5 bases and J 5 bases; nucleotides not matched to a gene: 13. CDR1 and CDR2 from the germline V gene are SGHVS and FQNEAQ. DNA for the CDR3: TGTGCCAGCAGCCAGGGGAATAGCGGGGGGGCGGGTGAGACCCAGTACTTC. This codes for CASSQGNSGGAGETQYF.

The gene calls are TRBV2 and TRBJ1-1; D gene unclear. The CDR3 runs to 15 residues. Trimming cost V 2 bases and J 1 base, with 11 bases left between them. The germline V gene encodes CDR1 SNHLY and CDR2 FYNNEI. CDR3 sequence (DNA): TGTGCCAGCAGTGAAAGTAGGGCAGGGAACACTGAAGCTTTCTTT. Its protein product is CASSESRAGNTEAFF.

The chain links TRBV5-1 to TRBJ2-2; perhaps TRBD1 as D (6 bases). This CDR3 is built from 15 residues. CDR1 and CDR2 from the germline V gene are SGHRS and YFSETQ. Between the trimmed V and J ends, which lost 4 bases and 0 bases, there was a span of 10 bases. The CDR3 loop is CASSPTGTNTGELFF. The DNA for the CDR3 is TGCGCCAGCAGCCCTACAGGGACGAACACCGGGGAGCTGTTTTTT.

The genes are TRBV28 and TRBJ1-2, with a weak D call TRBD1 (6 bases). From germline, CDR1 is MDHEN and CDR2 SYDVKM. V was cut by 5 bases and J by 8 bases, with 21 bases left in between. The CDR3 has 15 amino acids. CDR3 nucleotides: TGTGCCAGCAGTCCACGGGACATTACCTTGAAGGGCTACACCTTC. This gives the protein CASSPRDITLKGYTF.

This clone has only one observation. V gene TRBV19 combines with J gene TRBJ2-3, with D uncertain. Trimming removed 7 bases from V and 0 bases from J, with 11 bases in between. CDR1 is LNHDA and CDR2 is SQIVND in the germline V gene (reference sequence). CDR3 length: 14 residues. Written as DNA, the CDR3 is TGTGCCAGTACTGTAGGTTCTAGCACAGATACGCAGTATTTT. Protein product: CASTVGSSTDTQYF. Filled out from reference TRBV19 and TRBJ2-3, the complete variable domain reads DGGITQSPKYLFRKEGQNVTLSCEQNLNHDAMYWYRQDPGQGLRLIYYSQIVNDFQKGDIAEGYSVSREKKESFPLTVTSAQKNPTAFYLCASTVGSSTDTQYFGPGTRLTVL.

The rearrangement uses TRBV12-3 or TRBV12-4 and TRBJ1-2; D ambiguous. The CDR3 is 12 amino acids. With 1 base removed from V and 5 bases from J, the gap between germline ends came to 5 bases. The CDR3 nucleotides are TGTGCCAGCAGTTTAGATAGATATGGCTACACCTTC. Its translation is CASSLDRYGYTF.

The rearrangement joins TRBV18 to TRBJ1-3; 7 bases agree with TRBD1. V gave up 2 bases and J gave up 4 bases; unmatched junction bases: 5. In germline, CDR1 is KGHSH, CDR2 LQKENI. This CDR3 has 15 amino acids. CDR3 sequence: CASSPWQGEGNTIYF. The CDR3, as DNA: TGTGCCAGCTCACCATGGCAGGGGGAAGGAAACACCATATATTTT.

Here the CDR3 DNA reads TGTGCCAGCAGCTTAAGCGGAAGTCAAGAGACCCAGTACTTC. Translating gives CASSLSGSQETQYF. This chain links TRBV7-3 with TRBJ2-5; D is ambiguous. Trimming stripped 1 base from V and 2 bases from J, with 8 bases between. This CDR3 has 14 amino acids. The germline V gene has CDR1 SGHTA and CDR2 FQGTGA.